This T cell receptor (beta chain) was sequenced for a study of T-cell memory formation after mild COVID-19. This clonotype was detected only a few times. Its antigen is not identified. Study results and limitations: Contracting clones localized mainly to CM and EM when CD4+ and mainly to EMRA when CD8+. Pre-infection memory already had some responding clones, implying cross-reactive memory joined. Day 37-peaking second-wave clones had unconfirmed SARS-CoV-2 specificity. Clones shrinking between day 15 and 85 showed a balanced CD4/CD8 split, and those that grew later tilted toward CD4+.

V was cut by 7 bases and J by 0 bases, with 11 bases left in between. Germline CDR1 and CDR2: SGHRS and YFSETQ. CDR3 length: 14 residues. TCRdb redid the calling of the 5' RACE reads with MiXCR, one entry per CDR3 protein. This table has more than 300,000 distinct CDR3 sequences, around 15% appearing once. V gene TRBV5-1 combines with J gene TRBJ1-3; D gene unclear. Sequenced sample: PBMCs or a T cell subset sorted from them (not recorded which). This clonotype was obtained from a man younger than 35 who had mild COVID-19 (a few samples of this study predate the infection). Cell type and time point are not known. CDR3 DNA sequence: TGCGCCAGCGGGCAGACGAGCTCTGGAAACACCATATATTTT. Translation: CASGQTSSGNTIYF. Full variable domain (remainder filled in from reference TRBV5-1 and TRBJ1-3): KAGVTQTPRYLIKTRGQQVTLSCSPISGHRSVSWYQQTPGQGLQFLFEYFSETQRNKGNFPGRFSGRQFSNSRSEMNVSTLELGDSALYLCASGQTSSGNTIYFGEGSWLTVV.